The 24 T cell receptor beta chains below were found in one sample sequenced in a study of regulatory T cells in long-lasting Graves disease. Construction of the TCR beta libraries employed iRepertoire HTBI primers in conjunction with Arm-PCR of CDR3 regions. A single record per CDR3 protein comes from TCRdb applying MiXCR to the multiplex PCR reads. The sample records 500,000 to 800,000 distinct CDR3 sequences, 25% to 35% being singletons. The time point denotes: persistent/refractory GD, antithyroid drugs over 5 years with positive TRAb. PBMCs provided the RNA from which the TCR library was made. Sequencing was performed on peripheral blood mononuclear cells (PBMCs), taken when the disease was refractory, from a patient treated with antithyroid drugs. These receptors originate from a female donor with Graves disease.

This clonotype was seen only once. The chain has TRBV24-1 and TRBJ2-3; perhaps TRBD1 as D (6 bases). Germline assignment: CDR1 KGHDR and CDR2 SFDVKD. This CDR3 region has 13 residues. V gave up 7 bases and J gave up 1 base, with 8 bases separating them. The CDR3 nucleotides are TGTGCCACCAGGGGGGCCGGCACAGATACGCAGTATTTT. As protein: CATRGAGTDTQYF.

This clonotype was observed a single time. The chain combines TRBV20-1 with TRBJ1-2, with 9 bases fitting TRBD1. Germline loops: CDR1 DFQATT, CDR2 SNEGSKA (reference sequence). J gave up 1 base and V 0 bases, and 12 bases lay outside the gene matches. The CDR3 consists of 18 residues. The CDR3 DNA sequence: TGCAGTGCTAGAGATCCGAGGACAGGGGACCTCAATAACTATGGCTACACCTTC. Amino acid sequence: CSARDPRTGDLNNYGYTF.

This sequence joins TRBV30 and TRBJ1-6; 7 nucleotides agree with TRBD1. The CDR3 has 15 residues. The V segment lost 0 bases and the J segment 7 bases; nucleotides outside the gene matches: 6. The germline CDR1 and CDR2 sequences are GTSNPN and SVGIG (reference sequence). Written as DNA, the CDR3 is TGTGCCTGGAGTGTTACAGGGGTAGGGAATTCACCCCTCCACTTT. It encodes CAWSVTGVGNSPLHF.

The rearrangement joins TRBV6-1 to TRBJ1-2; D might be TRBD1 (5 bases). There are 11 residues in the CDR3. The V gene's germline CDR1 is MNHNS and CDR2 SASEGT. With 7 bases removed from V and 5 bases from J, the gap between germline ends came to 8 bases. The CDR3 bases are TGTGCCAGCAAACAGGATTATGGCTACACCTTC. This encodes CASKQDYGYTF.

This clonotype turned up a few times. V gene TRBV20-1 combines with J gene TRBJ1-3; D remains unclear. The CDR3 is 14 amino acids. V was cut by 5 bases and J by 4 bases, with 15 bases left in between. In germline, CDR1 is DFQATT, CDR2 SNEGSKA (reference sequence). The CDR3 nucleotides are TGCAGTGCTCAAGAGTGGACTCAAGGAAACACCATATATTTT. Translated, it gives CSAQEWTQGNTIYF.

Points on this clonotype: The CDR3 does not end in the conserved phenylalanine or tryptophan, so this is likely a read error. No DNA is shown, since the ends of the CDR3 on it are uncertain; the CDR3 is the one TCRdb lists. The chain links TRBV7-9 to TRBJ1-2; TRBD1 reflects the table's D call only, with no check against the DNA. The CDR3 length is 9 residues, termini included. Germline V CDR1 and CDR2: SEHNR, FQNEAQ (reference sequence). The chain's CDR3 is CASRSTEGH.

The chain carries TRBV29-1 and TRBJ1-1; D gene uncertain. This CDR3 has 13 residues. Looked up from germline, CDR1 is SQVTM and CDR2 is ANQGSEA. In DNA, the CDR3 is TGCAGTGCCCTGGCCGGTATGAACACTGAAGCTTTCTTT. Encoded protein: CSALAGMNTEAFF.

This clonotype has just a few counts. CDR3 DNA sequence: TGTGCCAGCAGCTCTAATACTTGGACAGGACAGAGTCGTTTTGGCTACACCTTC. Translated, it gives CASSSNTWTGQSRFGYTF. The chain combines TRBV11-2 with TRBJ1-2; 7 nucleotides match TRBD1. The CDR3 sequence is 18 residues long. The germline gives CDR1 SGHAT, CDR2 FQNNGV. V was pared by 4 bases and J by 7 bases, with 21 bases of the junction left unmatched.

In the case of this clonotype: The junction does not match germline at one end; this may be a read error. The chain couples TRBV28 to TRBJ2-7; TRBD1 aligns across 8 bases. Germline V gene sequence: CDR1 MDHEN, CDR2 SYDVKM. The CDR3 spans 15 residues. The CDR3 region is CASSQVGTGFYEQYF. The CDR3 nucleotides are TGCGCCAGCAGCCAAGTTGGGACAGGATTTTACGAGCAGTACTTC. Supplemented by reference TRBV28 and TRBJ2-7, the full variable domain reads DVKVTQSSRYLVKRTGEKVFLECVQDMDHENMFWYRQDPGLGLRLIYFSYDVKMKEKGDIPEGYSVSREKKERFSLILESASTNQTSMYLCASSQVGTGFYEQYFGPGTRLTVT.

Concerning this clonotype itself: It may be a read error: a sequence one base away is much more abundant. The V and J genes are TRBV7-3 and TRBJ1-1; TRBD1 agrees at 7 bases. Trimming cost V 5 bases and J 0 bases; bases outside gene matches: 6. The CDR3 length is 15 residues. Germline V gene data show CDR1 as SGHTA and CDR2 as FQGTGA. The CDR3 DNA reads as TGTGCCAGCAGCCCCGACAGGGCCATGAACACTGAAGCTTTCTTT. Its translation: CASSPDRAMNTEAFF.

The chain combines TRBV13 with TRBJ1-2; D is undetermined. CDR3 length equals 13 residues. Looked up from germline, CDR1 is PRHDT and CDR2 is FYEKMQ (reference sequence). V lost 5 bases and J lost 5, with 12 bases in between. The CDR3 bases are TGTGCCAGCAGCCCCGGACGTCTTTATGGCTACACCTTC. Protein: CASSPGRLYGYTF. Together with reference TRBV13 and TRBJ1-2, the CDR3 gives the full variable domain: AAGVIQSPRHLIKEKRETATLKCYPIPRHDTVYWYQQGPGQDPQFLISFYEKMQSDKGSIPDRFSAQQFSDYHSELNMSSLELGDSALYFCASSPGRLYGYTFGSGTRLTVV.

This clonotype was counted a few times. The V gene is TRBV9, the J gene TRBJ1-2; perhaps TRBD1 as D (5 bases). The CDR3 contains 14 residues. The V and J ends lost 3 bases and 7 bases respectively, with 16 bases between them. The germline CDR1 and CDR2 sequences are SGDLS and YYNGEE. The CDR3 nucleotides read TGTGCCAGCAGCGAAAGGGGCGCGGGGTCTGGCTACACCTTC. Translating gives CASSERGAGSGYTF.

This clonotype was seen only a few times. The J gene is TRBJ1-4, the V gene TRBV19, with 7 bases fitting TRBD1. Per the germline V gene, CDR1 is LNHDA and CDR2 is SQIVND (reference sequence). The CDR3 covers 13 residues. V trimming: 8 bases; J trimming: 0 bases; junction bases outside the gene matches: 0. CDR3 sequence (DNA): TGTGCCAGTGGGACAGCAACTAATGAAAAACTGTTTTTT. Residues: CASGTATNEKLFF.

This chain connects TRBV7-3 to TRBJ2-1, with 12 nucleotides matching TRBD2. This CDR3 has 14 residues. Germline V CDR1 and CDR2: SGHTA, FQGTGA. V shed 5 bases, J shed 8 bases, and the junction held 4 bases outside the gene matches. CDR3 DNA sequence: TGTGCCAGCAGCCCGACTAGCGGGAGATATGAGCAGTTCTTC. It yields the protein CASSPTSGRYEQFF.

The table lists this clonotype with a few counts. The DNA for the CDR3 is TGTGCCAGCAGTGATCAGGATTACCAAGAGACCCAGTACTTC. Protein: CASSDQDYQETQYF. The chain combines TRBV2 with TRBJ2-5; D remains unclear. Looked up from germline, CDR1 is SNHLY and CDR2 is FYNNEI. The CDR3 contains 14 residues. V was clipped by 3 bases and J by 0 bases, with 8 bases between them.

V is TRBV7-9 and J is TRBJ1-1; D is ambiguous. The CDR3 length is 13 residues. Germline lookup yields CDR1 SEHNR and CDR2 FQNEAQ (reference sequence). V was trimmed by 1 base and J by 11 bases, leaving 14 bases between them. Written as DNA, the CDR3 is TGTGCCAGCAGCTTAGAGTCGGGGAATATGGCTTTCTTT. Protein: CASSLESGNMAFF.

This clonotype was seen a handful of times. The chain combines TRBV7-8 with TRBJ2-7; TRBD1 matches at 8 bases. With V trimmed by 5 bases and J by 3 bases, 12 bases remained unmatched. The CDR3 is 16 residues long. CDR1 SGHVS and CDR2 FQNEAQ come from the germline V gene. Written as DNA, the CDR3 is TGTGCCAGCAGCCCGCCTGGGACAGGCCCCTACTACGAGCAGTACTTC. Translation gives CASSPPGTGPYYEQYF.

Here the CDR3 DNA reads TGTGCCAGTAAGCTCCAGGGGCGCGAGACTGAAGCTTTCTTT. Translating gives CASKLQGRETEAFF. The chain combines TRBV19 with TRBJ1-1; D possibly corresponds to TRBD1 (6 bases). The germline gives CDR1 LNHDA, CDR2 SQIVND (reference sequence). Trimming cost V 7 bases and J 5 bases, with 17 bases left between them. CDR3 length: 14 residues.

This clonotype was found a few times. This chain joins TRBV29-1 and TRBJ1-2, with D uncertain. Looked up from germline, CDR1 is SQVTM and CDR2 is ANQGSEA. The CDR3 contains 12 residues. V dropped 0 bases and J dropped 7 bases, with 9 bases sitting between them. CDR3 residues: CSVEEYSSGYTF. The DNA of the CDR3 is TGCAGCGTTGAAGAATACAGTAGTGGCTACACCTTC.

At least ten counts were recorded for this clonotype. The CDR3 bases are TGTGCCAGCAGAGCTCCGGGACAGGGGAACACTGAAGCTTTCTTT. It yields the protein CASRAPGQGNTEAFF. V and J are TRBV28 and TRBJ1-1, with 9 bases matching TRBD1. The germline gives CDR1 MDHEN, CDR2 SYDVKM. This CDR3 is 15 amino acids long. The V segment lost 6 bases and the J segment 1 base; nucleotides outside the gene matches: 6. Filled out from reference TRBV28 and TRBJ1-1, the complete variable domain reads DVKVTQSSRYLVKRTGEKVFLECVQDMDHENMFWYRQDPGLGLRLIYFSYDVKMKEKGDIPEGYSVSREKKERFSLILESASTNQTSMYLCASRAPGQGNTEAFFGQGTRLTVV.

This clonotype was seen ten or more times. This chain connects TRBV6-1 to TRBJ2-5; D is tentatively TRBD1 or TRBD2 (5 bases each). Germline lookup yields CDR1 MNHNS and CDR2 SASEGT. The length of the CDR3 is 17 residues. Trimming removed 4 bases at V and 0 bases at J, with 18 bases between. CDR3 sequence: CASSGGNRGQYQETQYF. CDR3 in DNA: TGTGCCAGCAGTGGGGGGAACCGGGGCCAGTACCAAGAGACCCAGTACTTC.

The chain is built from TRBV6-1 and TRBJ1-5; D unclear. The CDR3 is 13 residues long. Trimming shortened V by 3 bases and J by 9 bases, and 12 bases separated the two germline ends. Germline V lookup: CDR1 MNHNS, CDR2 SASEGT. The CDR3 nucleotides are TGTGCCAGCAGTGATCAGGAGTATAGGCCCCAGCATTTT. It yields the protein CASSDQEYRPQHF.

This clonotype was seen a handful of times. J is TRBJ1-5 and V is TRBV29-1; unclear D gene. Germline loops: CDR1 SQVTM, CDR2 ANQGSEA. This CDR3 contains 14 residues. Between the trimmed V and J ends, which lost 4 bases and 5 bases, there was a span of 15 bases. The CDR3 bases are TGCAGCGTTGTCCTGGGATCAGTAGATCAGCCCCAGCATTTT. Its translation: CSVVLGSVDQPQHF.

Many counts were recorded for this clonotype. This chain uses TRBV20-1 with TRBJ1-4, with D perhaps matching TRBD1 (6 bases). Trimming left V 6 bases short and J 0 bases short, with 14 bases between. The CDR3 consists of 15 residues. Germline V CDR1 and CDR2: DFQATT, SNEGSKA (reference sequence). CDR3 amino acids: CSAPDRSATNEKLFF. The CDR3, as DNA: TGCAGTGCACCCGACAGGAGTGCAACTAATGAAAAACTGTTTTTT.